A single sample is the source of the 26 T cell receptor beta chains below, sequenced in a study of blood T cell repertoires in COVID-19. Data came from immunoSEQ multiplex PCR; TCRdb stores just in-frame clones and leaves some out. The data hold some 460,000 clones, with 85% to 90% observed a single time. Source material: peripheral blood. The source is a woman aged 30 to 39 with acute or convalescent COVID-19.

Here the CDR3 DNA reads TGTGCCAGCAGCCCCTCTAGCGGGGGCATAGCCAAAAACATTCAGTACTTC. Translated: CASSPSSGGIAKNIQYF. This chain connects TRBV3-1 (or the pseudogene TRBV3-2) to TRBJ2-4; 10 bases agree with TRBD2. This CDR3 spans 17 amino acids. V lost 4 bases to trimming and J lost 0 bases; unmatched junction nucleotides: 6. The germline V gene encodes CDR1 LGHDT and CDR2 YNNKEL (reference sequence).

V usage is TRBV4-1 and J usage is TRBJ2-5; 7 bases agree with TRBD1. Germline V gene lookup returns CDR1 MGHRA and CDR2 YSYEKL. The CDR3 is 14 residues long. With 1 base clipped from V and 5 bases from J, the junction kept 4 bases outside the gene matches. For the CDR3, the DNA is TGCGCCAGCAGCCAAGTAGGGGGCTTGGAGACCCAGTACTTC. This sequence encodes CASSQVGGLETQYF.

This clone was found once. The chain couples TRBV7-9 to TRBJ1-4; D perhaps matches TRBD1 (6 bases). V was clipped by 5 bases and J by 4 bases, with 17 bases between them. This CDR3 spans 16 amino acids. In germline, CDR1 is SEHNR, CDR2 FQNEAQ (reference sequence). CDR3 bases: TGTGCCAGCAGCCTAATTAGGCGGACAGTTAATGAAAAACTGTTTTTT. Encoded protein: CASSLIRRTVNEKLFF.

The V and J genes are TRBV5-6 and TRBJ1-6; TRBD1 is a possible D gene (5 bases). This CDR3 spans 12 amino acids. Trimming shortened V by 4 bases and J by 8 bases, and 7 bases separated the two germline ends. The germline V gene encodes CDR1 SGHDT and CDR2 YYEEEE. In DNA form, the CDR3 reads TGTGCCAGCAGCATCAGGGATTCACCCCTCCACTTT. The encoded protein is CASSIRDSPLHF. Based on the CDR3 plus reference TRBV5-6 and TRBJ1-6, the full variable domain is DAGVTQSPTHLIKTRGQQVTLRCSPKSGHDTVSWYQQALGQGPQFIFQYYEEEERQRGNFPDRFSGHQFPNYSSELNVNALLLGDSALYLCASSIRDSPLHFGNGTRLTVT.

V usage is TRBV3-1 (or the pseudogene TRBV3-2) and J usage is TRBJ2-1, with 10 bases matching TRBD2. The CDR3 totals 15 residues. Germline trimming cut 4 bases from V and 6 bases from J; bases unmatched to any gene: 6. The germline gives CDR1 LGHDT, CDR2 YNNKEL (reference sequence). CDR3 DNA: TGTGCCAGCAGCCCGAGCGGGGGGGTTTCCAATGAGCAGTTCTTC. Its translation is CASSPSGGVSNEQFF.

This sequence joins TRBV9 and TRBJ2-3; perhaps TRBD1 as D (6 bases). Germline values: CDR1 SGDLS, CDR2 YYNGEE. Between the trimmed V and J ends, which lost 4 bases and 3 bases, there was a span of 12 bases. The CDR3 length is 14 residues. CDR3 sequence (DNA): TGTGCCAGCAGCATGGGACACTCGACAGATACGCAGTATTTT. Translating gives CASSMGHSTDTQYF.

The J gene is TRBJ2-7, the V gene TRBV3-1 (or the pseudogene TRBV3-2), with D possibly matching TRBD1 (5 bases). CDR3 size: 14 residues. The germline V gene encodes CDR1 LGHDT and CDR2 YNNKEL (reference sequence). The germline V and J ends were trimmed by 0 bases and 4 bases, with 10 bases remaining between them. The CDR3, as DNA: TGTGCCAGCAGCCAAGATTTCGACAGTTACGAGCAGTACTTC. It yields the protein CASSQDFDSYEQYF.

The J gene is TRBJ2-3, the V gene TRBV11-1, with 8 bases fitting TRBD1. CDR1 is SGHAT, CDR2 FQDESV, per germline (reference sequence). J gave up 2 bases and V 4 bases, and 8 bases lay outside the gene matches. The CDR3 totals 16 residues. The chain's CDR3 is CASSWGQAILTDTQYF. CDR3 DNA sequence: TGTGCCAGCAGCTGGGGACAGGCAATTCTCACAGATACGCAGTATTTT.

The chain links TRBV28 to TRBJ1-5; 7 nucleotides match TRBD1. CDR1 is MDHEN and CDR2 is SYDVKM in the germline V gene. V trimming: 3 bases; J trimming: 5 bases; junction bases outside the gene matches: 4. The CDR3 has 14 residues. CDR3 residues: CASSLQGGDQPQHF. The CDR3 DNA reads TGTGCCAGCAGTTTGCAAGGGGGCGATCAGCCCCAGCATTTT.

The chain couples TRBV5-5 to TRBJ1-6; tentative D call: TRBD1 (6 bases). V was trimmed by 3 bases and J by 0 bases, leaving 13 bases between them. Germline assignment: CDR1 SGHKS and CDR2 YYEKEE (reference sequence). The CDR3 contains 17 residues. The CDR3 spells CASSSQGPSSYNSPLHF. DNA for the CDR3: TGTGCCAGCAGCTCCCAGGGGCCGAGCTCCTATAATTCACCCCTCCACTTT.

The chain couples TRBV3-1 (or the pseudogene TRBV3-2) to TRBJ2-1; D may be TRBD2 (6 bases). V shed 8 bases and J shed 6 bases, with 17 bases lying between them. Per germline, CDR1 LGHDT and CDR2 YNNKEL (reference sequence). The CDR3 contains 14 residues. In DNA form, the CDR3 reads TGTGCCAGCTGGGACTCTGGGGGACCCAATGAGCAGTTCTTC. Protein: CASWDSGGPNEQFF.

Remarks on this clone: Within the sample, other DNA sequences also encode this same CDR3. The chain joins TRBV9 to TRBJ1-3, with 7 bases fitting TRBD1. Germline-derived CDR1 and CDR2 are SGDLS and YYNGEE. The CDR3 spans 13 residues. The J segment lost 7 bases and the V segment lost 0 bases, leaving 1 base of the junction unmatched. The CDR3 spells CASSVGRGNTIYF. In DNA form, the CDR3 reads TGTGCCAGCAGCGTAGGCAGGGGGAACACCATATATTTT. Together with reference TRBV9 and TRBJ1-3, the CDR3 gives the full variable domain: DSGVTQTPKHLITATGQRVTLRCSPRSGDLSVYWYQQSLDQGLQFLIQYYNGEERAKGNILERFSAQQFPDLHSELNLSSLELGDSALYFCASSVGRGNTIYFGEGSWLTVV.

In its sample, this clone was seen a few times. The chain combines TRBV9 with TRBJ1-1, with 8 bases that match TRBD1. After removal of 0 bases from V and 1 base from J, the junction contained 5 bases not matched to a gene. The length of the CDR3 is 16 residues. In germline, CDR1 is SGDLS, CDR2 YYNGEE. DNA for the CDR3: TGTGCCAGCAGCGTAGTTTACGGGACAGGGAACACTGAAGCTTTCTTT. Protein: CASSVVYGTGNTEAFF.

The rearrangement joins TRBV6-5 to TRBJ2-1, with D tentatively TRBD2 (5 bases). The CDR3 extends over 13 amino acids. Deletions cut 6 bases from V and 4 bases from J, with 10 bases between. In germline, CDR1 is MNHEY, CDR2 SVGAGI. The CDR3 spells CASRSDYYNEQFF. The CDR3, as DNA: TGTGCCAGCAGGTCAGACTATTACAATGAGCAGTTCTTC.

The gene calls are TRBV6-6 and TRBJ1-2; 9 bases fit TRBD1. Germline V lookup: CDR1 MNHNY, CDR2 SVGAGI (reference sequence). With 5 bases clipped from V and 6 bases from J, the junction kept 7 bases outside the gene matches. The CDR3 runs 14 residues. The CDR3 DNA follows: TGTGCCAGCAGTACACAGGGGGCATGGGATGGCTACACCTTC. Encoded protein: CASSTQGAWDGYTF.

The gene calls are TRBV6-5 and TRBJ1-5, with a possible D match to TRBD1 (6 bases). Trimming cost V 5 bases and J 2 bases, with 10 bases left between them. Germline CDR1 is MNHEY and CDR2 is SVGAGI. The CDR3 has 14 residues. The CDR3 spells CASSPQGGNQPQHF. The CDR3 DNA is TGTGCCAGCAGTCCACAGGGCGGCAATCAGCCCCAGCATTTT.

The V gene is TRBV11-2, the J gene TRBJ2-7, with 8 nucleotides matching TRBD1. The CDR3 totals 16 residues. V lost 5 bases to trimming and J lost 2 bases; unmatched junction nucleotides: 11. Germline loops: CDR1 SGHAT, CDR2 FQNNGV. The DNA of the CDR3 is TGTGCCAGCAGCCAGTCAAGGGGACAGGTAGCCTACGAGCAGTACTTC. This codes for CASSQSRGQVAYEQYF.

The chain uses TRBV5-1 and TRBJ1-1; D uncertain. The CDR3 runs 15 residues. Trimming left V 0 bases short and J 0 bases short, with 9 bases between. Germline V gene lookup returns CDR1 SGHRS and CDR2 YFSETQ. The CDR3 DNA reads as TGCGCCAGCAGCTTGGCCACGGGGATGAACACTGAAGCTTTCTTT. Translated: CASSLATGMNTEAFF.

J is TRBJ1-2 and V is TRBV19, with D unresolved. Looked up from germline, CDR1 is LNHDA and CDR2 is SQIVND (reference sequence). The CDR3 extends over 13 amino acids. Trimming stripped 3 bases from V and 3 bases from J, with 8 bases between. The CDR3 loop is CASSIFRDYGYTF. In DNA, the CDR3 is TGTGCCAGTAGTATTTTCCGGGACTATGGCTACACCTTC.

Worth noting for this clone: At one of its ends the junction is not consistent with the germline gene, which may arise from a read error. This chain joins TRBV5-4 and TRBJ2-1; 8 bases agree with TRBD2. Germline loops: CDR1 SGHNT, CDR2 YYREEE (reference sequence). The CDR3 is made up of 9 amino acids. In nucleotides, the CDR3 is TGTGCCACCGGGACTAGTCAAATCTTC. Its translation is CATGTSQIF.

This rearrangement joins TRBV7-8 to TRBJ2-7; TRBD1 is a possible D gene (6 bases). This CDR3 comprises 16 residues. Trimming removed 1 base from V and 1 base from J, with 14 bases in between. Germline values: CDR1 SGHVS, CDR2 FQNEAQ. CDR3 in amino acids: CASSLGQGRISYEQYF. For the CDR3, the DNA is TGTGCCAGCAGCTTAGGGCAGGGGCGAATTTCCTACGAGCAGTACTTC.

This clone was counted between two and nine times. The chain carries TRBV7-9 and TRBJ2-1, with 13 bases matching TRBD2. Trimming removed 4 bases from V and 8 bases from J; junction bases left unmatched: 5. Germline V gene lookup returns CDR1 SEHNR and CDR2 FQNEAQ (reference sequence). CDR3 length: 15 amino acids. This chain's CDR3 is CASSSGLAGMDEQFF. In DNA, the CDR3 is TGTGCCAGCAGCTCGGGACTAGCGGGGATGGATGAGCAGTTCTTC.

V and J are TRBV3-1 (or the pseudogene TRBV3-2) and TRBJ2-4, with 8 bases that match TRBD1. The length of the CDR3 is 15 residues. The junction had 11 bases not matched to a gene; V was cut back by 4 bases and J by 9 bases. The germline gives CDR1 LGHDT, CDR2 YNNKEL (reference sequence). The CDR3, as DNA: TGTGCCAGCAGCCCGACCGACAGGGGCGCGGGCATTCAGTACTTC. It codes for CASSPTDRGAGIQYF.

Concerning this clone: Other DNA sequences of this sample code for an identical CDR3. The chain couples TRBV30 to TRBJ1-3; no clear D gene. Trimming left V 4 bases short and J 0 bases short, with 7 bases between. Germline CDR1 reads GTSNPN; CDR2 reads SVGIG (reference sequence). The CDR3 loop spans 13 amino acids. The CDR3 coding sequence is TGTGCCTGGATACCGAGCTCTGGAAACACCATATATTTT. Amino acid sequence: CAWIPSSGNTIYF.

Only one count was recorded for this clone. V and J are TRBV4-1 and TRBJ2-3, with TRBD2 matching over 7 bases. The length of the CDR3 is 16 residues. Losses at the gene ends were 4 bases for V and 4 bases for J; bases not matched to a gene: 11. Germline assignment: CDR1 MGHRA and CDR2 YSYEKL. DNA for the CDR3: TGCGCCAGCAGCCGAGGGAGCGGGATGGGCCCAGATACGCAGTATTTT. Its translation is CASSRGSGMGPDTQYF.

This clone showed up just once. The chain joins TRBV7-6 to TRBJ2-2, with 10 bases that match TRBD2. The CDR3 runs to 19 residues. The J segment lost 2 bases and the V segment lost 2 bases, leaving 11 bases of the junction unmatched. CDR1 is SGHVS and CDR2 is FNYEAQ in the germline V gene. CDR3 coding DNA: TGTGCCAGCAGCTTATTGGGGCTAGCGGGGGCCAGAAACACCGGGGAGCTGTTTTTT. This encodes CASSLLGLAGARNTGELFF.